The 2 T cell receptor beta chains presented below share a single source sample, sequenced in a study of CD8 T cells in ankylosing spondylitis. TCRdb re-called the 5' RACE reads through MiXCR, storing one row per CDR3 protein. This table has roughly 120,000 distinct CDR3 sequences, around 15% appearing once. Input material: blood, either unsorted or a sorted T cell fraction (not recorded which). The origin of the receptors is a female donor with ankylosing spondylitis or in good health (not recorded which).

The CDR3 is CASSLSDRASYEQYF. DNA for the CDR3: TGTGCCAGCAGCTTATCGGACAGGGCCTCCTACGAGCAGTACTTC. The rearrangement joins TRBV7-2 to TRBJ2-7; 8 bases fit TRBD1. This CDR3 contains 15 residues. The V segment lost 2 bases and the J segment 0 bases; nucleotides outside the gene matches: 3. Germline lookup yields CDR1 SGHTA and CDR2 FQGNSA.

This clonotype was seen a handful of times. The chain joins TRBV5-1 to TRBJ2-7; the match to TRBD1 covers 8 bases. The length of the CDR3 is 14 residues. The trim removed 2 bases at V and 7 bases at J, leaving 8 bases unmatched. Germline CDR1 reads SGHRS; CDR2 reads YFSETQ. The CDR3 DNA sequence: TGCGCCAGCAGCTTACCGGGACAGGCCGTGGAGCAGTACTTC. Its protein product is CASSLPGQAVEQYF.